These 28 T cell receptor beta chains share one sample of origin, sequenced in a study of neoadjuvant nivolumab and ipilimumab in lung cancer. Method: immunoSEQ multiplex PCR; TCRdb's copy keeps in-frame clones and lacks some. The table records some 50,000 clones, around nine tenths of them present only once. This sample comprised blood, obtained before neoadjuvant nivolumab, alone or with ipilimumab. The source is an adult with non-small cell lung cancer. Some clones in this sample may be carry-over from other donors' samples.

The chain combines TRBV7-3 with TRBJ2-7; D is undetermined. The germline V gene has CDR1 SGHTA and CDR2 FQGTGA. V was cut by 1 base and J by 5 bases, with 9 bases left in between. The CDR3 has 13 residues. The DNA for the CDR3 is TGTGCCAGCAGCTTAAGACCGACACACGAGCAGTACTTC. This sequence encodes CASSLRPTHEQYF.

The chain recombines TRBV6-5 with TRBJ1-5; D gene uncertain. Trimming removed 6 bases from V and 0 bases from J, with 12 bases in between. CDR1 MNHEY and CDR2 SVGAGI come from the germline V gene. The CDR3 is 15 residues long. The CDR3 bases are TGTGCCAGCAGCCCCCGGGCAGTTAGCAATCAGCCCCAGCATTTT. This codes for CASSPRAVSNQPQHF.

The rearrangement joins TRBV29-1 to TRBJ1-3; TRBD1 aligns across 10 bases. V gave up 4 bases and J gave up 2 bases; unmatched junction bases: 8. The CDR3 sequence is 16 residues long. Looked up from germline, CDR1 is SQVTM and CDR2 is ANQGSEA. CDR3 bases: TGCAGCGTTGCCGTGACAGGGGGCATTGCTGGAAACACCATATATTTT. It codes for CSVAVTGGIAGNTIYF.

This chain uses TRBV6-5 with TRBJ1-3, with a tentative D call TRBD1 (5 bases). Trimming cost V 6 bases and J 0 bases, with 12 bases left between them. Germline CDR1 reads MNHEY; CDR2 reads SVGAGI. The CDR3 totals 15 residues. CDR3 sequence reads: CASRDNSFSGNTIYF. The CDR3 DNA sequence: TGTGCCAGCAGGGACAACTCATTCTCTGGAAACACCATATATTTT.

The chain joins TRBV5-1 to TRBJ2-5, with 11 nucleotides matching TRBD1. Losses at the gene ends were 4 bases for V and 6 bases for J; bases not matched to a gene: 8. Germline lookup yields CDR1 SGHRS and CDR2 YFSETQ. This CDR3 comprises 15 residues. CDR3 amino acids: CASSNRDRGVKTQYF. The CDR3, as DNA: TGCGCCAGCAGCAACCGGGACAGGGGGGTTAAGACCCAGTACTTC.

The chain employs TRBV12-5 and TRBJ1-1; D possibly corresponds to TRBD1 (5 bases). CDR1 and CDR2 (germline): LGHNT, FRNRAP. Trimming left V 6 bases short and J 5 bases short, with 10 bases between. The CDR3 totals 12 residues. The CDR3 is CASGPGWTEAFF. The CDR3 bases are TGTGCTAGTGGACCAGGGTGGACTGAAGCTTTCTTT.

Only one count was recorded for this clone. V gene TRBV18 combines with J gene TRBJ2-1; no clear D. The germline gives CDR1 KGHSH, CDR2 LQKENI. The CDR3 spans 18 residues. Between the trimmed V and J ends, which lost 6 bases and 0 bases, there was a span of 21 bases. In DNA, the CDR3 is TGTGCCAGCTCCTACGAACCTGTGGCGTCTAGCTCCTACAATGAGCAGTTCTTC. It yields the protein CASSYEPVASSSYNEQFF.

The J gene is TRBJ1-1, the V gene TRBV4-1, with TRBD1 as a possible D gene (5 bases). Trimming pared 1 base from V and 7 bases from J, leaving 16 bases between. Germline values: CDR1 MGHRA, CDR2 YSYEKL. The CDR3 contains 15 residues. CDR3 region: CASSQVGTGIGEAFF. CDR3 bases: TGCGCCAGCAGCCAAGTGGGGACTGGGATTGGTGAAGCTTTCTTT.

This chain joins TRBV5-4 and TRBJ2-1, with 13 bases lining up with TRBD2. The CDR3 has 15 amino acids. Germline CDR1 reads SGHNT; CDR2 reads YYREEE (reference sequence). J lost 7 bases, V lost 5 bases, and 6 bases had no gene match. The CDR3 loop reads CASSYWTSGGNEQFF. The CDR3 DNA is TGTGCCAGCAGTTACTGGACTAGCGGGGGAAATGAGCAGTTCTTC.

The chain links TRBV5-8 to TRBJ2-1; 7 bases line up with TRBD1. The V gene's germline CDR1 is SGHTS and CDR2 YDEGEE. V was clipped by 4 bases and J by 0 bases; unmatched bases: 4. The length of the CDR3 is 15 residues. The CDR3 DNA is TGTGCCAGCAGCCCACAGGGGTACTCCTACAATGAGCAGTTCTTC. It codes for CASSPQGYSYNEQFF.

With respect to this clone: An end of the junction differs from the germline gene, which may be a read error. The chain employs TRBV5-1 and TRBJ2-4, with TRBD2 matching 8 bases. The CDR3 has 14 residues. Germline values: CDR1 SGHRS, CDR2 YFSETQ. CDR3 nucleotide sequence: TGCGCCAGCAGCCCCGTCGGGGGGGAAGGGCGGCAGAACTTC. The encoded protein is CASSPVGGEGRQNF. Together with reference TRBV5-1 and TRBJ2-4, the CDR3 gives the full variable domain: KAGVTQTPRYLIKTRGQQVTLSCSPISGHRSVSWYQQTPGQGLQFLFEYFSETQRNKGNFPGRFSGRQFSNSRSEMNVSTLELGDSALYLCASSPVGGEGRQNFGAGTRLSVL.

The chain links TRBV30 to TRBJ2-5; D gene ambiguous. CDR1 is GTSNPN, CDR2 SVGIG, per germline (reference sequence). CDR3 length: 13 residues. V was pared by 1 base and J by 2 bases, with 8 bases between. The chain's CDR3 is CAWSAGIQETQYF. Here the CDR3 DNA reads TGTGCCTGGAGTGCTGGGATTCAAGAGACCCAGTACTTC.

The CDR3 nucleotides read TGTGCCAGCGCTTTTAGCTCTGGAAACACCATATATTTT. Translation: CASAFSSGNTIYF. This sequence joins TRBV2 and TRBJ1-3; no reliable D call. Germline CDR1 is SNHLY and CDR2 is FYNNEI. V dropped 8 bases and J dropped 0 bases, with 8 bases sitting between them. The CDR3 extends over 13 amino acids.

DNA for the CDR3: TGTGCCAGCAGCCCCCCAGGGACAAGCTCTGGAAACACCATATATTTT. Translating it yields CASSPPGTSSGNTIYF. V gene TRBV14 combines with J gene TRBJ1-3; perhaps TRBD1 as D (6 bases). V shed 4 bases and J shed 0 bases, with 13 bases lying between them. Germline CDR1 reads SGHDN; CDR2 reads FVKESK. There are 16 residues in the CDR3.

V and J are TRBV5-1 and TRBJ2-1, with 8 bases identical to TRBD2. Germline V lookup: CDR1 SGHRS, CDR2 YFSETQ. Germline trimming cut 2 bases from V and 0 bases from J; bases unmatched to any gene: 1. CDR3 size: 15 residues. The CDR3 DNA sequence: TGCGCCAGCAGCTTAAGCGGGAGCTCCTACAATGAGCAGTTCTTC. Translated, it gives CASSLSGSSYNEQFF. Looking up the rest from reference TRBV5-1 and TRBJ2-1 gives the full variable domain: KAGVTQTPRYLIKTRGQQVTLSCSPISGHRSVSWYQQTPGQGLQFLFEYFSETQRNKGNFPGRFSGRQFSNSRSEMNVSTLELGDSALYLCASSLSGSSYNEQFFGPGTRLTVL.

The chain carries TRBV9 and TRBJ2-1, with 8 bases that match TRBD2. The V and J ends lost 4 bases and 9 bases, in that order; junction bases with no gene match: 9. Germline CDR1 and CDR2: SGDLS and YYNGEE. This CDR3 region has 14 residues. The CDR3 bases are TGTGCCAGCAGCCCTCGGACTAGCTGGGGTGAGCAGTTCTTC. Its translation is CASSPRTSWGEQFF.

The rearrangement uses TRBV2 and TRBJ1-2; D unclear. V shed 0 bases and J shed 8 bases, with 10 bases lying between them. Germline-derived CDR1 and CDR2 are SNHLY and FYNNEI. The CDR3 runs to 13 residues. In DNA, the CDR3 is TGTGCCAGCAGTGAAGCGGCGTTTCGGGGCTACACCTTC. Its translation is CASSEAAFRGYTF. The whole variable domain, remainder taken from reference TRBV2 and TRBJ1-2, is EPEVTQTPSHQVTQMGQEVILRCVPISNHLYFYWYRQILGQKVEFLVSFYNNEISEKSEIFDDQFSVERPDGSNFTLKIRSTKLEDSAMYFCASSEAAFRGYTFGSGTRLTVV.

CDR3 bases: TGTGCCAGCGGGACAGGGTACGAGCAGTACTTC. It specifies CASGTGYEQYF. V usage is TRBV27 and J usage is TRBJ2-7; 9 bases fit TRBD1. With 8 bases clipped from V and 4 bases from J, the junction kept 0 bases outside the gene matches. CDR3 length equals 11 residues. CDR1 and CDR2 from the germline V gene are MNHEY and SMNVEV (reference sequence).

The V and J genes are TRBV5-4 and TRBJ2-3; 12 bases map to TRBD2. CDR1 and CDR2 from the germline V gene are SGHNT and YYREEE (reference sequence). The CDR3 runs 17 residues. Trimming removed 1 base from V and 4 bases from J; junction bases left unmatched: 7. CDR3 DNA sequence: TGTGCCAGCAGCTTGCGACTAGCGGGAGTAGGGGCAGATACGCAGTATTTT. Translation: CASSLRLAGVGADTQYF. Supplemented by reference TRBV5-4 and TRBJ2-3, the full variable domain reads ETGVTQSPTHLIKTRGQQVTLRCSSQSGHNTVSWYQQALGQGPQFIFQYYREEENGRGNFPPRFSGLQFPNYSSELNVNALELDDSALYLCASSLRLAGVGADTQYFGPGTRLTVL.

This clone was detected a few times. The chain links TRBV29-1 to TRBJ2-1, with D maybe TRBD2 (6 bases). The CDR3 extends over 13 amino acids. The V end lost 4 bases, the J end lost 0 bases, and 7 bases lay between the germline ends. Germline-derived CDR1 and CDR2 are SQVTM and ANQGSEA. CDR3 bases: TGCAGCGTTGGCGGGAACTCCTACAATGAGCAGTTCTTC. Translated, it gives CSVGGNSYNEQFF.

This clone was detected once. In DNA form, the CDR3 reads TGTGCTAGTGGTTTGAGACAAAACTCCTACGAGCAGTACTTC. As protein: CASGLRQNSYEQYF. The genes are TRBV12-5 and TRBJ2-7; D is ambiguous. The CDR3 covers 14 residues. The germline V gene has CDR1 LGHNT and CDR2 FRNRAP. Trimming stripped 2 bases from V and 0 bases from J, with 8 bases between.

This chain connects TRBV7-9 to TRBJ2-4; perhaps D is TRBD1 or TRBD2 (7 bases each). The CDR3 is made up of 14 amino acids. Trimming took 5 bases from V and 8 from J, leaving 16 bases between them. The germline V gene has CDR1 SEHNR and CDR2 FQNEAQ (reference sequence). The CDR3 DNA sequence: TGTGCCAGCAGCCCCATTGCAGGGGGGGACATTCAGTACTTC. It codes for CASSPIAGGDIQYF. The whole variable domain, remainder taken from reference TRBV7-9 and TRBJ2-4, is DTGVSQNPRHKITKRGQNVTFRCDPISEHNRLYWYRQTLGQGPEFLTYFQNEAQLEKSRLLSDRFSAERPKGSFSTLEIQRTEQGDSAMYLCASSPIAGGDIQYFGAGTRLSVL.

In this sample, this clone turned up a few times. The chain recombines TRBV29-1 with TRBJ1-2; 10 bases are shared with TRBD1. V dropped 6 bases and J dropped 4; count of bases not matched to a gene: 5. This CDR3 has 13 residues. The germline CDR1 and CDR2 sequences are SQVTM and ANQGSEA. The CDR3 DNA reads as TGCAGCGTGGTGAGGGACAGGGGCTATGGCTACACCTTC. It codes for CSVVRDRGYGYTF.

The rearrangement joins TRBV5-1 to TRBJ2-4; 8 bases fit TRBD2. V trimming: 0 bases; J trimming: 9 bases; junction bases outside the gene matches: 5. Germline assignment: CDR1 SGHRS and CDR2 YFSETQ. The CDR3 extends over 14 amino acids. The DNA for the CDR3 is TGCGCCAGCAGCTTGGGTAGCGGGAAGAGCATTCAGTACTTC. It yields the protein CASSLGSGKSIQYF.

The rearrangement links TRBV4-1 to TRBJ2-5, with no clear D. Germline V CDR1 and CDR2: MGHRA, YSYEKL. Trimming left V 4 bases short and J 2 bases short, with 8 bases between. There are 13 residues in the CDR3. The CDR3 here is CASSLLPQETQYF. CDR3 nucleotides: TGCGCCAGCAGCCTCCTCCCTCAAGAGACCCAGTACTTC.

The V call is TRBV6-5, the J call TRBJ2-5, with D uncertain. CDR1 and CDR2 from the germline V gene are MNHEY and SVGAGI. The germline V and J ends were trimmed by 0 bases and 5 bases, with 13 bases remaining between them. The CDR3 length is 15 residues. The chain's CDR3 is CASSYSRPVGETQYF. CDR3 DNA: TGTGCCAGCAGTTACTCGAGGCCAGTAGGGGAGACCCAGTACTTC.

The chain uses TRBV18 and TRBJ2-5, with a tentative D call TRBD1 (6 bases). The CDR3 is 16 amino acids. Germline V gene sequence: CDR1 KGHSH, CDR2 LQKENI. Trimming took off 3 bases at V and 0 bases at J, with 14 bases between the two ends. CDR3 in amino acids: CASSPQGQPNQETQYF. The CDR3 nucleotides read TGTGCCAGCTCACCGCAAGGACAGCCGAACCAAGAGACCCAGTACTTC.

V usage is TRBV10-3 and J usage is TRBJ1-2; D is undetermined. Germline V gene sequence: CDR1 ENHRY, CDR2 SYGVKD. With 3 bases removed from V and 3 bases from J, the gap between germline ends came to 11 bases. This CDR3 contains 14 residues. CDR3 coding DNA: TGTGCCATCAGTGATAAGGTCTCGGACTATGGCTACACCTTC. This sequence encodes CAISDKVSDYGYTF.